The rows below give T cell receptor beta chains drawn from one sample of a study of blood T cell repertoires in COVID-19. Sequencing was performed with immunoSEQ multiplex PCR; in TCRdb, only in-frame clones are kept and a portion is missing. Counted here are about 220,000 clones, about four fifths occurring once; the ten biggest clones make up about 3.2%. Sequencing was carried out using PBMCs or T cells enriched from blood (not recorded which). The receptors shown here come from a woman aged 60-70 years who had recovered from COVID-19. Each CDR3 is given with its conserved first and last residue. D genes are given only for firm matches. Clone size is not always given. Where it is, it says once, few, many or a class for expanded clones.

CDR3 protein | CDR3 DNA | J gene | D gene | clone size | V gene
CASSESGYSYNEQFF | TGCGCCAGCAGTGAGTCCGGGTATTCCTACAATGAGCAGTTCTTC | TRBJ2-1 | NA | once | TRBV10-1
CASSPLEGTLTYNEQFF | TGTGCCAGCTCACCATTGGAAGGGACTCTAACCTACAATGAGCAGTTCTTC | TRBJ2-1 | NA | NA | TRBV18
CASSLPSGGTDTQYF | TGTGCCAGCAGCTTGCCTAGCGGGGGTACAGATACGCAGTATTTT | TRBJ2-3 | TRBD2 | NA | TRBV7-8
CASSIQLQGTQYF | TGTGCCAGTAGTATTCAACTTCAGGGAACGCAGTATTTT | TRBJ2-3 | NA | few | TRBV19
CASSLTGSPNEKLFF | TGTGCCAGCAGCTTAACTGGGAGCCCTAATGAAAAACTGTTTTTT | TRBJ1-4 | NA | few | TRBV7-9
CASSPGQGYEKLFF | TGTGCCAGCAGCCCGGGACAGGGGTATGAAAAACTGTTTTTT | TRBJ1-4 | TRBD1 | NA | TRBV7-9
CASSEQGDSYNEQFF | TGTGCCAGCAGTGAACAGGGGGACTCCTACAATGAGCAGTTCTTC | TRBJ2-1 | TRBD1 | few | TRBV6-1
CASSAQPGQRTEAFF | TGTGCCAGTAGTGCGCAACCGGGACAGAGAACTGAAGCTTTCTTT | TRBJ1-1 | TRBD1 | NA | TRBV19
CASSPDSGRGTDTQYF | TGTGCCAGCAGCCCGGATAGCGGGAGGGGCACAGATACGCAGTATTTT | TRBJ2-3 | TRBD2 | NA | TRBV3-1/TRBV3-2
CASSEWRAKGYTF | TGCGCCAGCAGTGAGTGGAGGGCGAAGGGCTACACCTTC | TRBJ1-2 | NA | NA | TRBV10-1
CASSSTVIANTGELFF | TGTGCCAGCAGCTCGACAGTCATAGCGAACACCGGGGAGCTGTTTTTT | TRBJ2-2 | NA | NA | TRBV7-3
CASSLDSLNTEAFF | TGTGCCAGTAGCCTAGACAGCCTCAACACTGAAGCTTTCTTT | TRBJ1-1 | NA | NA | TRBV19
CASRSWDSSGNTIYF | TGTGCCAGTAGAAGTTGGGACTCCTCTGGAAACACCATATATTTT | TRBJ1-3 | NA | NA | TRBV19
CASSLGPARGNCHQPQHF | TGTGCCAGCAGCCTCGGCCCAGCCCGGGGGAACTGCCATCAGCCCCAGCATTTT | TRBJ1-5 | NA | NA | TRBV11-3
CASSQGLGYTF | TGTGCCAGCTCTCAGGGTTTAGGCTACACCTTC | TRBJ1-2 | NA | NA | TRBV12-3/TRBV12-4
CASSWGTENGYTF | TGTGCCAGCAGTTGGGGGACAGAGAATGGCTACACCTTC | TRBJ1-2 | TRBD1 | NA | TRBV12-3/TRBV12-4
CSVGSVRNQPQHF | TGCAGCGTTGGGAGCGTGCGGAATCAGCCCCAGCATTTT | TRBJ1-5 | NA | few | TRBV29-1
CASSLDRVPYEQYF | TGCGCCAGCAGCTTGGACAGGGTCCCCTACGAGCAGTACTTC | TRBJ2-7 | NA | NA | TRBV5-1
CASSYRVESYEQYF | TGTGCCAGCAGTTACCGAGTGGAGTCCTACGAGCAGTACTTC | TRBJ2-7 | NA | NA | TRBV6-5
CASSSSSGGPGELFF | TGCGCCAGCAGCTCCTCTAGCGGGGGTCCCGGGGAGCTGTTTTTT | TRBJ2-2 | TRBD2 | NA | TRBV5-1
CASFLSGGNTEAFF | TGTGCCAGTTTTTTGTCGGGAGGGAACACTGAAGCTTTCTTT | TRBJ1-1 | NA | NA | TRBV19
CASRSQGSTNEKLFF | TGTGCCAGTAGGTCACAGGGGTCAACTAATGAAAAACTGTTTTTT | TRBJ1-4 | TRBD1 | many | TRBV19
CASSFNSGTSGGPGELFF | TGTGCCAGCAGCTTTAATAGTGGGACTAGCGGGGGTCCCGGGGAGCTGTTTTTT | TRBJ2-2 | TRBD2 | many | TRBV5-5
CASSQGQGSPLHF | TGTGCCAGCAGTCAGGGACAGGGTTCACCCCTCCACTTT | TRBJ1-6 | TRBD1 | once | TRBV6-5
CASSSVPGLAGYSYNEQFF | TGTGCCAGCAGTTCGGTCCCGGGACTAGCGGGATACTCCTACAATGAGCAGTTCTTC | TRBJ2-1 | TRBD2 | NA | TRBV6-2/TRBV6-3
CASSLLRVRFGGGTGELFF | TGTGCCAGCAGCCTCCTCCGAGTGCGTTTCGGGGGGGGTACCGGGGAGCTGTTTTTT | TRBJ2-2 | TRBD2 | NA | TRBV11-2
CASSQDLGTRTYEQYF | TGCGCCAGCAGCCAAGATCTCGGGACAAGAACCTACGAGCAGTACTTC | TRBJ2-7 | NA | once | TRBV4-1
CASSIQGNTEAFF | TGTGCCAGCAGTATACAGGGGAACACTGAAGCTTTCTTT | TRBJ1-1 | NA | NA | TRBV12-3/TRBV12-4
CSASKAGSSYEQYF | TGCAGTGCCAGTAAAGCGGGGAGCTCCTACGAGCAGTACTTC | TRBJ2-7 | TRBD2 | NA | TRBV20-1
CASSSLGASENTGELFF | TGTGCCAGCAGCTCCCTCGGGGCTAGCGAGAACACCGGGGAGCTGTTTTTT | TRBJ2-2 | NA | NA | TRBV11-2
CASSSDRGWEKLFF | TGTGCCAGCAGTTCGGACAGGGGATGGGAAAAACTGTTTTTT | TRBJ1-4 | TRBD1 | NA | TRBV28
CSVVSSGSYEQYF | TGCAGCGTTGTCTCTAGCGGGTCCTACGAGCAGTACTTC | TRBJ2-7 | TRBD2 | NA | TRBV29-1
CASNPGQKEQPQHF | TGTGCCAGCAACCCGGGACAGAAGGAACAGCCCCAGCATTTT | TRBJ1-5 | TRBD1 | NA | TRBV6-2/TRBV6-3
CASSIIGGNTEAFF | TGTGCCAGTAGTATAATAGGGGGGAACACTGAAGCTTTCTTT | TRBJ1-1 | NA | NA | TRBV19
CASSEMPGIGAYNEQFF | TGTGCCAGCAGTGAGATGCCCGGAATTGGAGCCTACAATGAGCAGTTCTTC | TRBJ2-1 | NA | NA | TRBV6-1
CASTGGTTEAFF | TGTGCCAGCACCGGGGGGACAACTGAAGCTTTCTTT | TRBJ1-1 | NA | NA | TRBV21-1
CASSPETGTNDNEQFF | TGCGCCAGCAGCCCCGAAACCGGGACAAACGACAATGAGCAGTTCTTC | TRBJ2-1 | NA | NA | TRBV5-1
CASSQVNNPAGGETQYF | TGCGCCAGCAGCCAAGTAAATAACCCGGCGGGGGGGGAGACCCAGTACTTC | TRBJ2-5 | TRBD2 | NA | TRBV4-3
CASSARGGNQPQHF | TGTGCCAGCAGTGCCAGGGGAGGGAATCAGCCCCAGCATTTT | TRBJ1-5 | NA | NA | TRBV2